This is a list of T cell receptor beta chains from one sample in a study of spatial heterogeneity in lung cancer. A single record per CDR3 protein comes from TCRdb applying MiXCR to the 5' RACE reads. The repertoire holds approximately 13,000 distinct CDR3 sequences, with around 5% as singletons. The input for sequencing was lung tumor tissue, taken at surgery. These receptors were taken from a male donor with early-stage non-small cell lung cancer. CDR3s include the opening cysteine and the closing phenylalanine or tryptophan. Only part of the rows carry a size: once, few, many, or a class if the clone is expanded.

TRBJ2-1 | TRBV7-3 | many | CASSPSGANNEQFF
TRBJ2-3 | TRBV6-2/TRBV6-3 | many | CAAGRVYF
TRBJ1-4 | TRBV15 | - | CATSRVGRNEKLFF
TRBJ2-1 | TRBV7-3 | many | CASSLGRGMDEQFF
TRBJ2-1 | TRBV18 | many | CASSPPMGGISYNEQFF
TRBJ2-5 | TRBV6-5 | many | CASSYSTGSPETQYF
TRBJ2-1 | TRBV7-2 | many | CASSLALLTSGSGEQFF
TRBJ2-3 | TRBV5-4 | many | CASSSGAGGGTDTQYF
TRBJ2-1 | TRBV24-1 | many | CATALSGGSNEQFF
TRBJ1-2 | TRBV7-2 | many | CASSLGGWGETSTF
TRBJ2-2 | TRBV28 | many | CASSLWGGSGELFF
TRBJ2-7 | TRBV20-1 | many | CSATRRGTGDHEQYF
TRBJ1-5 | TRBV10-3 | many | CAISDRGLDQPQHF
TRBJ2-3 | TRBV7-2 | many | CASSLRSGEADTQYF
TRBJ1-1 | TRBV29-1 | many | CSVDLLAGGGMNTEAFF
TRBJ2-1 | TRBV7-2 | many | CASIQGPLAGSNEQFF
TRBJ2-3 | TRBV6-2/TRBV6-3 | many | CASSNHRGTDTQYF
TRBJ2-1 | TRBV2 | many | CASRPSGSFNEQFF
TRBJ2-5 | TRBV20-1 | many | CSARVAGETQYF
TRBJ1-2 | TRBV20-1 | many | CSARPGDRGVYGYTF
TRBJ2-1 | TRBV7-2 | many | CASSLGQGAVYEQFF
TRBJ2-2 | TRBV18 | many | CASSPPGLAGNTGELFF
TRBJ1-4 | TRBV25-1 | many | CASSVMGSHNEKLFF
TRBJ2-3 | TRBV5-4 | many | CASSLRRNGLDTQYF
TRBJ1-2 | TRBV5-1 | many | CASSLGSTNYGYTF
TRBJ2-2 | TRBV29-1 | many | CSVRLAGGAGELFF
TRBJ2-3 | TRBV20-1 | medium-sized | CSASRRFHLGDTQYF
TRBJ1-6 | TRBV7-3 | many | CASSLDVNSPLHF